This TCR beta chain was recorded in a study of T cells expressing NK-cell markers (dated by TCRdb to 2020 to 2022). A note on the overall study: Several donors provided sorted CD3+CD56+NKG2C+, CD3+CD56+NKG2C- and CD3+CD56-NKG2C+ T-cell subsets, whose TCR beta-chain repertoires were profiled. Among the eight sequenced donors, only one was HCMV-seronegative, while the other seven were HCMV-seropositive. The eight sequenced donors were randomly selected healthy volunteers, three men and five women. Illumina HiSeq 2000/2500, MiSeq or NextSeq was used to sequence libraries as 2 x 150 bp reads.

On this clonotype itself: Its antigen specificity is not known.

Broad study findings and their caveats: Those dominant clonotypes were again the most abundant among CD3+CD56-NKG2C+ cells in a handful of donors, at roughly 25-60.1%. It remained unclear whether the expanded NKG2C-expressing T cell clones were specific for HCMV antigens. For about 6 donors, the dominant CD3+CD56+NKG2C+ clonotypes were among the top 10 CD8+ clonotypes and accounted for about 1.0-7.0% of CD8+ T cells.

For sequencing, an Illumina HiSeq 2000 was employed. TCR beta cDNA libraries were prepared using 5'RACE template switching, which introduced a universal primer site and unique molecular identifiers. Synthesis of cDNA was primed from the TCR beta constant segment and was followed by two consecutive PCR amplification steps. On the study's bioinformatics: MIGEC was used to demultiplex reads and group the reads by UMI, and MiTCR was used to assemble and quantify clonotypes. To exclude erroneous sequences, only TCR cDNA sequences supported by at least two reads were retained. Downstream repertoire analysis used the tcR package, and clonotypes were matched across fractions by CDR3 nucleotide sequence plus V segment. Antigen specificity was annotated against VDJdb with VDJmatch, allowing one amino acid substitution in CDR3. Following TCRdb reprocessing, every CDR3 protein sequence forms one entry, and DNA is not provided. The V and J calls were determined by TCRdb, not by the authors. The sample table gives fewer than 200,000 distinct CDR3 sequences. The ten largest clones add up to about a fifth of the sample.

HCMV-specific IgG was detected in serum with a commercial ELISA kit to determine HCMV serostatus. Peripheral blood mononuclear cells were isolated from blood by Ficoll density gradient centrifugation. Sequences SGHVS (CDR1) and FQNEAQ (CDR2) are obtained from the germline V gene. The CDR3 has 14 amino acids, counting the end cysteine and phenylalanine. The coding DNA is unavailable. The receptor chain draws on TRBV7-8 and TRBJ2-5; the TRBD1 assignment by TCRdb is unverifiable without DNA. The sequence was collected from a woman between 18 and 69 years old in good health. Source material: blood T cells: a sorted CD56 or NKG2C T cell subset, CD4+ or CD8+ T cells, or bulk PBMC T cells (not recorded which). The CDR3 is CASSFGHIQETQYF. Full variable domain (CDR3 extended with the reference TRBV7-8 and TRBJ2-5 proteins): GAGVSQSPRYKVAKRGQDVALRCDPISGHVSLFWYQQALGQGPEFLTYFQNEAQLDKSGLPSDRFFAERPEGSVSTLKIQRTQQEDSAVYLCASSFGHIQETQYFGPGTRLLVL.